The T cell receptor beta chain described here comes from a study of cytomegalovirus exposure and HLA in healthy donors. The CDR3 runs to 14 residues. The germline gives CDR1 PRHDT, CDR2 FYEKMQ (reference sequence). V was trimmed by 3 bases and J by 7 bases, leaving 13 bases between them. It was with 60 Vbeta and 13 Jbeta primers that the PCR ran. In the source study's methods: A later analysis tallied approximately 80 million unique TCR beta chains, some 10 million of them shared. Sequencing was performed with immunoSEQ multiplex PCR; in TCRdb, only in-frame clones are kept and a portion is missing. That table furnishes V, J and clone size, whereas the DNA furnished D and trimming. The sample has about 130,000 clones, 81% seen once.

The sequenced sample was PBMCs. This clonotype originated in a middle-aged woman in good health and CMV-seropositive. This chain joins TRBV13 and TRBJ1-5; D perhaps matches TRBD1 (5 bases). CDR3 sequence: CASSFGGGEQPQHF. The CDR3 DNA is TGTGCCAGCAGCTTTGGGGGAGGGGAACAGCCCCAGCATTTT.